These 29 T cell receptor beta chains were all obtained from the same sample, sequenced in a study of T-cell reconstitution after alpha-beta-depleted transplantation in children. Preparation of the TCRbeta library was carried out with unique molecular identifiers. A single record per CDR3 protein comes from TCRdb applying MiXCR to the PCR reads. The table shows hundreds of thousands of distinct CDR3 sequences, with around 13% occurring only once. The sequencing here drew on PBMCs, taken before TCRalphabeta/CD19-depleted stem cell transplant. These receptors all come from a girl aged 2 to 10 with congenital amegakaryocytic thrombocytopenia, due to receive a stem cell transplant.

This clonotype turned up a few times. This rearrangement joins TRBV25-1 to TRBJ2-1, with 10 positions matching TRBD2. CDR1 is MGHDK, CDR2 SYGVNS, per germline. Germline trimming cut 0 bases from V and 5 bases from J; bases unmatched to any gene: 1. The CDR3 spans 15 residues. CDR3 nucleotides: TGTGCCAGCAGTGAATATGGGACTAGCGACAATGAGCAGTTCTTC. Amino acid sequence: CASSEYGTSDNEQFF.

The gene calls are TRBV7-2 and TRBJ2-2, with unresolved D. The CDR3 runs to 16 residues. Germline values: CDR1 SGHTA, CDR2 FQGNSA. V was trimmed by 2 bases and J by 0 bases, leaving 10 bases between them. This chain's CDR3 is CASSLRRGANTGELFF. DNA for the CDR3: TGTGCCAGCAGCTTACGGCGAGGCGCGAACACCGGGGAGCTGTTTTTT.

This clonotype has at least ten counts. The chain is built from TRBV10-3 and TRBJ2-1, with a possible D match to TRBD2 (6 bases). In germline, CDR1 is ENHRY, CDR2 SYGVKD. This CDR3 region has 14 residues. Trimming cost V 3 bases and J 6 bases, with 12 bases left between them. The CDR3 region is CAISEIVGSNEQFF. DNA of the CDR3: TGTGCCATCAGTGAAATCGTCGGGAGCAATGAGCAGTTCTTC.

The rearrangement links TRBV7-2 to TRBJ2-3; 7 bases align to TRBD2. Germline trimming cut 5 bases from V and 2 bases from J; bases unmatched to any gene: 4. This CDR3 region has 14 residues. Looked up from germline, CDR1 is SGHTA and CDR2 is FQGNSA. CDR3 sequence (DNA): TGTGCCAGCAGCAGTCTAGCGGCCACAGATACGCAGTATTTT. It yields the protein CASSSLAATDTQYF.

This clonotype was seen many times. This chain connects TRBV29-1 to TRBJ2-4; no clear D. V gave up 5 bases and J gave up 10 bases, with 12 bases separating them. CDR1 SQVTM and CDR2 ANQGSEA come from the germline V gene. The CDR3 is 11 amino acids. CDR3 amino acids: CSVRIRSIQYF. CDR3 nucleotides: TGCAGCGTTAGAATTCGAAGTATTCAGTACTTC.

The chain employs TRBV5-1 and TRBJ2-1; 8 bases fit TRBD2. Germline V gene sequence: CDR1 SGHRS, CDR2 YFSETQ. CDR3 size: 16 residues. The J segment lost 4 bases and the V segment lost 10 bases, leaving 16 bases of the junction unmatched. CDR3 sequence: CAGQITSGGLYNEQFF. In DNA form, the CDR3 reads TGCGCCGGTCAGATTACTAGCGGAGGGCTTTACAATGAGCAGTTCTTC.

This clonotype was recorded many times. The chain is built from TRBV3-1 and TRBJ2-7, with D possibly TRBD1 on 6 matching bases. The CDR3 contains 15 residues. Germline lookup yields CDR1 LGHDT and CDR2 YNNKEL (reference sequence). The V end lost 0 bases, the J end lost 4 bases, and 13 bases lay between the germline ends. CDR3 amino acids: CASSQDLWQGYEQYF. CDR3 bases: TGTGCCAGCAGCCAAGATCTATGGCAGGGGTACGAGCAGTACTTC.

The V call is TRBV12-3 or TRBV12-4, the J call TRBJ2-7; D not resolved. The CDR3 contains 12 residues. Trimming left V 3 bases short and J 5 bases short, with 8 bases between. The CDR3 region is CASSLIVHEQYF. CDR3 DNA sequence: TGTGCCAGCAGTTTGATAGTGCACGAGCAGTACTTC.

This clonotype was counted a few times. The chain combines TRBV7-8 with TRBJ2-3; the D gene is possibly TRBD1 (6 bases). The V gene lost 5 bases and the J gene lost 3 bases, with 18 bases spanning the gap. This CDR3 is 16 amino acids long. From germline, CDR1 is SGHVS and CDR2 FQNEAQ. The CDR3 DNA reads TGTGCCAGCAGCCAGAAACAGGACAGACTTACAGATACGCAGTATTTT. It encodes CASSQKQDRLTDTQYF. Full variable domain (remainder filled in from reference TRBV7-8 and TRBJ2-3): GAGVSQSPRYKVAKRGQDVALRCDPISGHVSLFWYQQALGQGPEFLTYFQNEAQLDKSGLPSDRFFAERPEGSVSTLKIQRTQQEDSAVYLCASSQKQDRLTDTQYFGPGTRLTVL.

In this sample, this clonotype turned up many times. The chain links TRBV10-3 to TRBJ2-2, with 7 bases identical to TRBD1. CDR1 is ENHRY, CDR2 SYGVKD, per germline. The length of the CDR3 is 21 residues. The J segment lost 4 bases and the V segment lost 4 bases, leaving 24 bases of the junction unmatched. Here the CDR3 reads CAISVVRKNPRDSSFTGELFF. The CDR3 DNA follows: TGTGCCATCAGTGTCGTCCGTAAGAATCCCCGGGACAGTAGCTTCACCGGGGAGCTGTTTTTT.

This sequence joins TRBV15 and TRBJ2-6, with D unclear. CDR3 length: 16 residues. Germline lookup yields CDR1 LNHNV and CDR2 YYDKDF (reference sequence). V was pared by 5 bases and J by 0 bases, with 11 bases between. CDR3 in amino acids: CATSFQPGSGANVLTF. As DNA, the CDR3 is TGTGCCACCAGCTTCCAACCGGGCTCTGGGGCCAACGTCCTGACTTTC.

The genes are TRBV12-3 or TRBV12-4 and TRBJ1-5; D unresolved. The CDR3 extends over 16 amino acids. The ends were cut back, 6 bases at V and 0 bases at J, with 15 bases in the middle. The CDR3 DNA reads TGTGCCAGCAGCCCGACGGTCTCTTATAGCAATCAGCCCCAGCATTTT. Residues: CASSPTVSYSNQPQHF.

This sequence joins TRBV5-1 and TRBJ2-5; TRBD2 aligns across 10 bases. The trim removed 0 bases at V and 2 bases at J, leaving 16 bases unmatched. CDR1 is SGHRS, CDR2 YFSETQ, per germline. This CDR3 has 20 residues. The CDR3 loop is CASSLVGSGRSLVYQETQYF. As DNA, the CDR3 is TGCGCCAGCAGCTTGGTTGGTAGCGGGAGGTCGTTGGTTTATCAAGAGACCCAGTACTTC.

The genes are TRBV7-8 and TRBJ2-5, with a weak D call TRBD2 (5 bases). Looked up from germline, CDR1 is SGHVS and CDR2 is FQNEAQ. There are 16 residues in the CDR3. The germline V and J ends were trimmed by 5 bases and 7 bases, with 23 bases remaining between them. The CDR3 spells CASSIPGGGLSGTQYF. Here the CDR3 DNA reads TGTGCCAGCAGCATACCAGGCGGCGGACTGAGTGGGACCCAGTACTTC.

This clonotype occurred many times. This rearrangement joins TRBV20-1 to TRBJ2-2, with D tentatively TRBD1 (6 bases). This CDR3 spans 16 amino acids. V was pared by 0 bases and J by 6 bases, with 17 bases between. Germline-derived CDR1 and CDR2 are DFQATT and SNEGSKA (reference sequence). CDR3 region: CSARDIGQGSPGELFF. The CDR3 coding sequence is TGCAGTGCTAGAGATATCGGGCAGGGGTCACCCGGGGAGCTGTTTTTT.

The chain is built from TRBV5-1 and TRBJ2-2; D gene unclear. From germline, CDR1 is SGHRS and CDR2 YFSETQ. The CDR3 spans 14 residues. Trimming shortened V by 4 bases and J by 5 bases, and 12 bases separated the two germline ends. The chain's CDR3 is CASSLKTETGELFF. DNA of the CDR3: TGCGCCAGCAGCCTCAAAACGGAAACCGGGGAGCTGTTTTTT.

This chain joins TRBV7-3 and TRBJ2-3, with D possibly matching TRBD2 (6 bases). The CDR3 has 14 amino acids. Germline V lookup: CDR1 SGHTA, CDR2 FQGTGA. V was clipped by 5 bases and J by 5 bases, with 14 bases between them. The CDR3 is CASSPTSWGDTQYF. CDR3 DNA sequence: TGTGCCAGCAGCCCAACTAGCTGGGGAGATACGCAGTATTTT. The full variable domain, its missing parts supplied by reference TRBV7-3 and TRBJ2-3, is GAGVSQTPSNKVTEKGKYVELRCDPISGHTALYWYRQSLGQGPEFLIYFQGTGAADDSGLPNDRFFAVRPEGSVSTLKIQRTERGDSAVYLCASSPTSWGDTQYFGPGTRLTVL.

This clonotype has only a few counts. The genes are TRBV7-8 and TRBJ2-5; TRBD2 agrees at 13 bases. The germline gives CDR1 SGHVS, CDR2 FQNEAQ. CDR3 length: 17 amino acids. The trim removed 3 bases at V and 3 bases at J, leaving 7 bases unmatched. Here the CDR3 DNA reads TGTGCCAGCAGCTTCCGGACTAGCGGGAGTATCGAAGAGACCCAGTACTTC. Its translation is CASSFRTSGSIEETQYF.

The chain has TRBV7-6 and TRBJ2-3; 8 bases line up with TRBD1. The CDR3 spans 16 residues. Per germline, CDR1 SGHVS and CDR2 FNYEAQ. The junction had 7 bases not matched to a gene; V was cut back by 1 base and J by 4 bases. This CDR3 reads CASSLGTRGRADTQYF. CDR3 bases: TGTGCCAGCAGCTTAGGGACCAGGGGGCGGGCAGATACGCAGTATTTT.

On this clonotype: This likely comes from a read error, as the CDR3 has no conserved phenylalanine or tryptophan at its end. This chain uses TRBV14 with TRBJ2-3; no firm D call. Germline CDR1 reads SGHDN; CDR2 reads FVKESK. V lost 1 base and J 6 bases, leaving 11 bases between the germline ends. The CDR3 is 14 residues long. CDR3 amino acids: CASSQGRLPDTQYI. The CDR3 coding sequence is TGTGCCAGCAGCCAAGGTCGCCTCCCGGATACGCAGTATATT.

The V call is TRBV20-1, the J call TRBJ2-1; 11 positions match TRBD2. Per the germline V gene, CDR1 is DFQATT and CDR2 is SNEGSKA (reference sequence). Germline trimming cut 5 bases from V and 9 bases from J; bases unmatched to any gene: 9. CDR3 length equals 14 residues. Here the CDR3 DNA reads TGCAGTGCTCCACTAGCGGGAGCCTTCAGTGAGCAGTTCTTC. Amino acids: CSAPLAGAFSEQFF.

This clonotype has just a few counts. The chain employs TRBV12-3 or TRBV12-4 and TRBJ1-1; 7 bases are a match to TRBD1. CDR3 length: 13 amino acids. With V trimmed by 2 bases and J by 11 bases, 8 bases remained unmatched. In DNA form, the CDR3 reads TGTGCCAGCAGTTTACCCCCGGACAGGTTCGCTTTCTTT. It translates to CASSLPPDRFAFF.

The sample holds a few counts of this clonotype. The DNA of the CDR3 is TGCAGCGTTTATCGGACAGGGAAAGAGACCCAGTACTTC. Protein: CSVYRTGKETQYF. V and J are TRBV29-1 and TRBJ2-5, with 8 positions matching TRBD1. J lost 3 bases, V lost 5 bases, and 5 bases had no gene match. CDR1 and CDR2 (germline): SQVTM, ANQGSEA. The CDR3 is 13 amino acids.

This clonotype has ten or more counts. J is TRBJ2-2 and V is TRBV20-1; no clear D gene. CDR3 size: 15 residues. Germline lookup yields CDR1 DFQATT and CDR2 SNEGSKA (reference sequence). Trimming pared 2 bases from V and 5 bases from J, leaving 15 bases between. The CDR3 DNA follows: TGCAGTGCTAGAAGGGCCCTCAGCAGGACCGGGGAGCTGTTTTTT. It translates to CSARRALSRTGELFF.

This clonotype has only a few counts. CDR3 residues: CATSDLWEQFF. As DNA, the CDR3 is TGTGCCACCAGTGATTTGTGGGAGCAGTTCTTC. This chain links TRBV24-1 with TRBJ2-1; D remains ambiguous. The V gene's germline CDR1 is KGHDR and CDR2 SFDVKD. The germline V and J ends were trimmed by 0 bases and 10 bases, with 3 bases remaining between them. There are 11 residues in the CDR3.

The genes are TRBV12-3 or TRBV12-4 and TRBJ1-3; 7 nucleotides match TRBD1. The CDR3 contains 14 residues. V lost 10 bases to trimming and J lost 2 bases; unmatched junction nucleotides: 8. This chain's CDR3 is CATRLGQAGNTIYF. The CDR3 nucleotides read TGTGCCACGCGACTTGGACAGGCTGGAAACACCATATATTTT.

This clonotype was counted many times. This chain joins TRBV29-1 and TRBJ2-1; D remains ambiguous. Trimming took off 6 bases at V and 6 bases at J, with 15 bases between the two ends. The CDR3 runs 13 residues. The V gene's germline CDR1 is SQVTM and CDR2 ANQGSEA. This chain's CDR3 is CSVRGPSRNEQFF. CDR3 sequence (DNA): TGCAGCGTCCGTGGACCGTCGCGCAATGAGCAGTTCTTC.

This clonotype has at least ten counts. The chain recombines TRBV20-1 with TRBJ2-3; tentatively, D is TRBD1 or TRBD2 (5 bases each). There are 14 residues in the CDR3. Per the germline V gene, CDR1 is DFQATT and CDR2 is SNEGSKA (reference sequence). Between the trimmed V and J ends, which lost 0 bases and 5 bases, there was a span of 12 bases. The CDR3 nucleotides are TGCAGTGCTAGAGAGGGGGAGTTCGGAGATACGCAGTATTTT. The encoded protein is CSAREGEFGDTQYF.

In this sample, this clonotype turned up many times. CDR3: CASSDYHMTAKLLAKNIQYF. The CDR3 bases are TGTGCCAGCAGTGACTACCATATGACAGCCAAATTACTAGCCAAAAACATTCAGTACTTC. The chain couples TRBV6-4 to TRBJ2-4; D is perhaps TRBD1 (5 bases). The CDR3 consists of 20 residues. The germline V gene encodes CDR1 MRHNA and CDR2 SNTAGT. V lost 1 base, J lost 0 bases, and 22 bases lay in between.